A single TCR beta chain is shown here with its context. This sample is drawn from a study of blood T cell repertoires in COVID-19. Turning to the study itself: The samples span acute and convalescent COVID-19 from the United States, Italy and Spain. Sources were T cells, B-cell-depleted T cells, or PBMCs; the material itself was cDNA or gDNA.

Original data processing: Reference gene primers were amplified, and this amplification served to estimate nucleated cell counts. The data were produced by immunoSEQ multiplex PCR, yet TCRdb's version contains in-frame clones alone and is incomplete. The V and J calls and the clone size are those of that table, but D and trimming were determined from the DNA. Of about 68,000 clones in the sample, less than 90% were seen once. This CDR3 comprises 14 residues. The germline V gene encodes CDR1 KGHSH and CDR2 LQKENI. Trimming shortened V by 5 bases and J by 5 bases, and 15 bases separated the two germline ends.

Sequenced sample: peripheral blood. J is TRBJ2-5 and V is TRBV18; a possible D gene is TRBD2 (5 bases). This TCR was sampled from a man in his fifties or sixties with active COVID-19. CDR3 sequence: CASSTRAERETQYF. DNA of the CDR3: TGTGCCAGCTCAACCCGGGCGGAGCGGGAGACCCAGTACTTC.